This paragraph reports one T cell receptor beta chain. This clone was seen a handful of times. The target of this receptor is not known. Per-nucleotide qualities are absent, and no much larger clonotype sits a single base away. Collaborating institutions collected whole blood in K2EDTA tubes following their own protocols. Collaborator samples were shipped for TCRbeta analysis as frozen whole blood, isolated PBMCs, or DNA extracted from either sample type. TCRbeta CDR3 regions were amplified from genomic DNA by means of the immunoSEQ Assay, a bias-controlled multiplex PCR. The study's processing was this. Within the assay, amplification of reference gene primers was used to estimate how many nucleated cells each sample contained. To quantify the absolute abundance of each unique TCRbeta CDR3 rearrangement, sequence reads were collapsed and filtered. For each sample, productive Simpson clonality was calculated by taking the square root of Simpson's diversity index across productive rearrangements. This immuneACCESS table, as held by TCRdb, lists in-frame sequences with V and J called but not all clones. Of the missing ones, under half trace to an unresolved V gene in checked studies; the others have no known cause. D and trimming come from the DNA, and the V and J calls and clone size come from that table. The sample profile shows around 210,000 clones; about three quarters of them were found once. Around 5.1% of the sample is held by the ten biggest clonotypes.

The sample comes from a study of blood T cell repertoires in COVID-19 (dated by TCRdb to about 2020). Concerning the study at large: Samples from collaborators originated in the United States, Italy and Spain and spanned both the acute and convalescent phases of COVID-19. The material from the prospective study consisted of cDNA or gDNA derived from T cells, B-cell-depleted T cells, or PBMCs. Where HLA class I and class II types were available, the types were taken from metadata supplied by the sample provider, not from assay-based typing. Samples came from the ongoing ImmuneRACE study (first 160 participants) plus 1,254 subjects from 6 global collaborators. The repertoires were released in a freely available public database meant as a resource for research on the immune response to SARS-CoV-2. The dataset comprised deeply sampled blood TCRbeta repertoires from subjects exposed to, actively infected with, or recovered from COVID-19. Nearly every sample came with metadata listing a de-identified subject ID, COVID-19 status, age in years and sex.

Its CDR3 holds 16 amino acids, cysteine through phenylalanine. CDR3 DNA is the only sequence kept; it has 48 bases, read in frame from the first base. Sequences SGHTA (CDR1) and FQGTGA (CDR2) are obtained from the germline V gene. V loses 5 bases, J loses 5 bases, and the germline ends lie 19 bases apart. The paper's findings and limits, for the study overall: Clinical and demographic metadata were provided uncurated, with the amount varying by source and participant.

The sample taken for sequencing was peripheral blood. The receptor comes from a woman in her sixties or seventies with acute or convalescent COVID-19. In this chain, TRBV7-3 is recombined with TRBJ2-1, with TRBD2 tentatively as D gene (6 bases match). The DNA reads TGTGCCAGCAGCAACCTCCGGGGTAGCGGAAACAATGAGCAGTTCTTC. Translated, this gives CASSNLRGSGNNEQFF.